The 32 T cell receptor beta chains below all came from one sample that was sequenced in a study of Ad26.COV2.S vaccination and SARS-CoV-2 variants. Only in-frame clones appear in the TCRdb table, and some are missing; sequencing was by immunoSEQ multiplex PCR. The sample carries fewer than 500,000 clones, about 92% recorded once. Treatment in this sample: about 20 received Ad26.COV2.S at low or high dose, single or two shots; several received placebo; per-sample allocation not given. On day 63 after the first injection, vaccine and placebo recipients gave samples. The sequencing used peripheral blood, collected in a trial of Ad26.COV2.S vaccine versus placebo. The receptor source for this set is a person aged 18 to 65 who received the Ad26.COV2.S COVID-19 vaccine or a placebo.

The V call is TRBV6-2 or TRBV6-3, the J call TRBJ2-7; D may be TRBD1 (6 bases). Germline CDR1 reads MNHEY; CDR2 reads SVGEGT. There are 15 residues in the CDR3. V was shortened by 2 bases and J by 3 bases, with 14 bases between the two germline ends. DNA for the CDR3: TGTGCCAGCAGTTACGGGACACGGAGAGGCTACGAGCAGTACTTC. Amino acids: CASSYGTRRGYEQYF.

The chain uses TRBV27 and TRBJ1-5; 8 bases fit TRBD1. The CDR3 is 17 amino acids. The V segment lost 5 bases and the J segment 4 bases; nucleotides outside the gene matches: 13. Germline loops: CDR1 MNHEY, CDR2 SMNVEV (reference sequence). The CDR3 protein is CASSPRLQQGGNQPQHF. CDR3 DNA sequence: TGTGCCAGCAGTCCACGCCTACAACAGGGGGGGAATCAGCCCCAGCATTTT.

The chain has TRBV12-3 or TRBV12-4 and TRBJ2-7; maybe TRBD1 (6 bases). Trimming left V 2 bases short and J 4 bases short, with 6 bases between. This CDR3 contains 12 residues. Written as DNA, the CDR3 is TGTGCCAGCAGTTTACAGGGGTACGAGCAGTACTTC. Its translation: CASSLQGYEQYF.

V gene TRBV29-1 combines with J gene TRBJ2-3, with a weak D call TRBD1 (5 bases). Germline CDR1 and CDR2: SQVTM and ANQGSEA. V was cut by 3 bases and J by 1 base, with 11 bases left in between. The CDR3 has 14 amino acids. This CDR3 reads CSVDRERGTDTQYF. CDR3 nucleotide sequence: TGCAGCGTTGACAGGGAAAGGGGCACAGATACGCAGTATTTT.

J is TRBJ2-3 and V is TRBV7-9; D not certain. Trimming left V 8 bases short and J 3 bases short, with 12 bases between. CDR3 length equals 13 residues. Germline loops: CDR1 SEHNR, CDR2 FQNEAQ (reference sequence). CDR3 amino acids: CASASPSTDTQYF. As DNA, the CDR3 is TGTGCCAGCGCGAGTCCATCAACAGATACGCAGTATTTT.

This chain joins TRBV14 and TRBJ1-5; D perhaps matches TRBD1 (5 bases). Germline lookup yields CDR1 SGHDN and CDR2 FVKESK. Trimming stripped 1 base from V and 7 bases from J, with 23 bases between. The CDR3 is 18 residues long. The CDR3 DNA is TGTGCCAGCAGCCAAGGGGAGGACAAGGGGAGATTATACCAGCCCCAGCATTTT. This encodes CASSQGEDKGRLYQPQHF.

The rearrangement links TRBV7-3 to TRBJ2-2; TRBD2 agrees at 8 bases. The length of the CDR3 is 15 residues. V shed 5 bases, J shed 3 bases, and the junction held 5 bases outside the gene matches. Germline assignment: CDR1 SGHTA and CDR2 FQGTGA. The CDR3 spells CASSASGSHTGELFF. CDR3 nucleotide sequence: TGTGCCAGCAGCGCGAGCGGGAGTCACACCGGGGAGCTGTTTTTT.

The CDR3 nucleotides read TGTGCCAGCGGCCGGGGATACAATGAGCAGTTCTTC. Translation: CASGRGYNEQFF. The chain employs TRBV5-6 and TRBJ2-1, with a weak D call TRBD2 (5 bases). V was trimmed by 7 bases and J by 4 bases, leaving 9 bases between them. The CDR3 consists of 12 residues. The germline CDR1 and CDR2 sequences are SGHDT and YYEEEE. Full variable domain (missing parts from reference TRBV5-6 and TRBJ2-1): DAGVTQSPTHLIKTRGQQVTLRCSPKSGHDTVSWYQQALGQGPQFIFQYYEEEERQRGNFPDRFSGHQFPNYSSELNVNALLLGDSALYLCASGRGYNEQFFGPGTRLTVL.

The gene calls are TRBV7-2 and TRBJ2-7; TRBD2 matches 12 bases. CDR3 length equals 13 residues. J lost 2 bases, V lost 9 bases, and 2 bases had no gene match. Germline CDR1 and CDR2: SGHTA and FQGNSA. The CDR3 DNA is TGTGCCAGTAGACTAGCGGGGGCCTACGAGCAGTACTTC. Translating it yields CASRLAGAYEQYF.

V and J are TRBV20-1 and TRBJ1-1; D ambiguous. Trimming stripped 3 bases from V and 0 bases from J, with 8 bases between. CDR1 is DFQATT, CDR2 SNEGSKA, per germline (reference sequence). This CDR3 region has 13 residues. The CDR3 spells CSASPLMNTEAFF. The CDR3 DNA sequence: TGCAGTGCTAGTCCTCTAATGAACACTGAAGCTTTCTTT.

There are a few counts of this clone. CDR3 sequence (DNA): TGTGCCAGCAGCTCATTAGGACAGGACACCTACGAGCAGTACTTC. Protein product: CASSSLGQDTYEQYF. The V call is TRBV6-6, the J call TRBJ2-7, with 7 bases aligning to TRBD1. V shed 6 bases, J shed 2 bases, and the junction held 10 bases outside the gene matches. The CDR3 covers 15 residues. The germline gives CDR1 MNHNY, CDR2 SVGAGI (reference sequence).

The chain joins TRBV12-3 or TRBV12-4 to TRBJ1-4; D might be TRBD1 (6 bases). The CDR3 runs to 13 residues. Trimming pared 4 bases from V and 8 bases from J, leaving 11 bases between. The CDR3 nucleotides read TGTGCCAGCAGTTCCGGGACACAAGAAAAACTGTTTTTT. Translation gives CASSSGTQEKLFF.

The V call is TRBV5-1, the J call TRBJ2-7, with TRBD2 identical over 13 bases. J was trimmed by 0 bases and V by 2 bases; bases with no gene match: 5. Germline-derived CDR1 and CDR2 are SGHRS and YFSETQ. The CDR3 loop spans 17 amino acids. The CDR3 protein is CASSFRTSGRASYEQYF. The DNA for the CDR3 is TGCGCCAGCAGCTTTAGGACTAGCGGGAGAGCCTCCTACGAGCAGTACTTC.

This clone was detected once. CDR3 residues: CASKGSGRYEQYF. CDR3 bases: TGTGCCAGCAAGGGTAGCGGGAGGTACGAGCAGTACTTC. The J gene is TRBJ2-7, the V gene TRBV11-1, with 10 bases fitting TRBD2. The germline gives CDR1 SGHAT, CDR2 FQDESV (reference sequence). This CDR3 contains 13 residues. After removal of 7 bases from V and 4 bases from J, the junction contained 4 bases not matched to a gene.

The chain uses TRBV13 and TRBJ2-1; D might be TRBD1 (5 bases). Trimming shortened V by 1 base and J by 1 base, and 8 bases separated the two germline ends. Per germline, CDR1 PRHDT and CDR2 FYEKMQ (reference sequence). The CDR3 is 15 residues long. This chain's CDR3 is CASSLVQASYNEQFF. The CDR3 DNA is TGTGCCAGCAGCTTAGTACAGGCTTCCTACAATGAGCAGTTCTTC.

The V and J genes are TRBV9 and TRBJ2-1, with 9 bases fitting TRBD2. With V trimmed by 2 bases and J by 2 bases, 2 bases remained unmatched. Looked up from germline, CDR1 is SGDLS and CDR2 is YYNGEE. CDR3 size: 15 residues. CDR3 residues: CASSVGLATYNEQFF. In DNA form, the CDR3 reads TGTGCCAGCAGCGTCGGACTAGCGACCTACAATGAGCAGTTCTTC.

The rearrangement joins TRBV18 to TRBJ1-2, with D hard to call. V lost 4 bases and J 2 bases, leaving 14 bases between the germline ends. The CDR3 is made up of 15 amino acids. Germline values: CDR1 KGHSH, CDR2 LQKENI. DNA of the CDR3: TGTGCCAGCTCACAGGACGCCTACTCCAACTATGGCTACACCTTC. Protein: CASSQDAYSNYGYTF.

The table lists this clone with a count of one. The chain is built from TRBV28 and TRBJ1-6; 9 nucleotides line up with TRBD1. The CDR3 contains 16 residues. The V segment lost 2 bases and the J segment 3 bases; nucleotides outside the gene matches: 2. Per germline, CDR1 MDHEN and CDR2 SYDVKM. CDR3 DNA: TGTGCCAGCAGTTTAGACAGGGGGGTCTATAATTCACCCCTCCACTTT. This translates into CASSLDRGVYNSPLHF.

The chain recombines TRBV7-6 with TRBJ1-4, with 12 nucleotides matching TRBD1. The germline CDR1 and CDR2 sequences are SGHVS and FNYEAQ. The CDR3 runs to 15 residues. V was pared by 5 bases and J by 8 bases, with 6 bases of the junction left unmatched. CDR3 sequence reads: CASSPGQGASEKLFF. CDR3 DNA sequence: TGTGCCAGCAGCCCGGGACAGGGGGCGTCGGAAAAACTGTTTTTT.

V is TRBV5-6 and J is TRBJ2-3; D may be TRBD1 or TRBD2 (5 bases each). The CDR3 extends over 15 amino acids. V dropped 2 bases and J dropped 2 bases, with 12 bases sitting between them. Germline V gene sequence: CDR1 SGHDT, CDR2 YYEEEE. In nucleotides, the CDR3 is TGTGCCAGCAGCTTTACGGGACGGTCCACAGATACGCAGTATTTT. Encoded protein: CASSFTGRSTDTQYF.

CDR3 in amino acids: CASSLAPVEGGTYEQYF. The CDR3 DNA is TGCGCCAGCAGCTTGGCCCCCGTCGAGGGAGGCACCTACGAGCAGTACTTC. The chain has TRBV5-1 and TRBJ2-7; D might be TRBD2 (6 bases). CDR1 and CDR2 (germline): SGHRS, YFSETQ. With 0 bases removed from V and 2 bases from J, the gap between germline ends came to 18 bases. This CDR3 has 17 residues.

The V and J genes are TRBV5-4 and TRBJ2-3, with 16 bases lining up with TRBD2. The CDR3 extends over 17 amino acids. The V gene end was trimmed by 2 bases and the J gene end by 4 bases; junction bases not matched to a gene: 4. Germline CDR1 reads SGHNT; CDR2 reads YYREEE (reference sequence). The CDR3 nucleotides read TGTGCCAGCAGCTTAGGGACTAGCGGGAGGGCCGCAGATACGCAGTATTTT. Protein: CASSLGTSGRAADTQYF.

The rearrangement uses TRBV30 and TRBJ2-5; TRBD2 might be the D (6 bases). CDR1 and CDR2 from the germline V gene are GTSNPN and SVGIG (reference sequence). With 4 bases removed from V and 0 bases from J, the gap between germline ends came to 9 bases. The CDR3 has 13 residues. The CDR3 bases are TGTGCCTGGACCCTAGCGTACCAAGAGACCCAGTACTTC. Its protein is CAWTLAYQETQYF.

This clone was counted a single time. The rearrangement links TRBV10-3 to TRBJ1-2, with D unclear. Trimming took 7 bases from V and 2 from J, leaving 11 bases between them. CDR1 is ENHRY and CDR2 is SYGVKD in the germline V gene. The CDR3 runs to 13 residues. CDR3: CAITDSTNYGYTF. CDR3 bases: TGTGCCATCACCGACTCAACCAACTATGGCTACACCTTC.

On this clone itself: The sample has other DNA sequences that encode this CDR3 too. Here the CDR3 reads CASSYRGGSGNTIYF. DNA of the CDR3: TGTGCCAGCAGTTACCGGGGGGGCTCTGGAAACACCATATATTTT. This sequence joins TRBV6-5 and TRBJ1-3; possible D gene TRBD1, 5 bases. Germline CDR1 is MNHEY and CDR2 is SVGAGI. The ends were cut back, 2 bases at V and 0 bases at J, with 8 bases in the middle. The CDR3 is 15 residues long.

The J gene is TRBJ2-5, the V gene TRBV11-1, with 7 bases matching TRBD2. The CDR3 totals 15 residues. Germline-derived CDR1 and CDR2 are SGHAT and FQDESV (reference sequence). With 1 base clipped from V and 5 bases from J, the junction kept 7 bases outside the gene matches. The DNA of the CDR3 is TGTGCCAGCAGCTTAGGGGCGGGGGATGGGGAGACCCAGTACTTC. This codes for CASSLGAGDGETQYF. Based on the CDR3 plus reference TRBV11-1 and TRBJ2-5, the full variable domain is EAEVAQSPRYKITEKSQAVAFWCDPISGHATLYWYRQILGQGPELLVQFQDESVVDDSQLPKDRFSAERLKGVDSTLKIQPAELGDSAMYLCASSLGAGDGETQYFGPGTRLLVL.

The chain combines TRBV5-6 with TRBJ2-7, with TRBD1 identical over 8 bases. Trimming took 0 bases from V and 0 from J; bases not matched to a gene: 5. CDR3 length equals 16 residues. Germline assignment: CDR1 SGHDT and CDR2 YYEEEE. CDR3 in amino acids: CASSLVGTGSSYEQYF. CDR3 nucleotide sequence: TGTGCCAGCAGCTTGGTAGGGACAGGAAGCTCCTACGAGCAGTACTTC.

Worth noting for this clone: The junction shows a germline mismatch at one end, possibly a read error. The rearrangement joins TRBV7-9 to TRBJ2-3, with a weak D call TRBD2 (7 bases). From germline, CDR1 is SEHNR and CDR2 FQNEAQ (reference sequence). The CDR3 covers 13 residues. CDR3 sequence reads: CASSLAARVGGHF. CDR3 nucleotides: TGTGCCAGCAGCTTGGCGGCGAGGGTCGGGGGGCATTTT.

The chain has TRBV6-6 and TRBJ1-5; TRBD1 aligns across 10 bases. This CDR3 region has 15 residues. Germline CDR1 MNHNY, CDR2 SVGAGI (reference sequence). The V segment lost 6 bases and the J segment 0 bases; nucleotides outside the gene matches: 2. For the CDR3, the DNA is TGTGCCAGCAGGACAGGGGGCAATAGCAATCAGCCCCAGCATTTT. Translation gives CASRTGGNSNQPQHF.

The chain links TRBV28 to TRBJ1-2; no clear D gene. This CDR3 is built from 14 residues. Trimming took 6 bases from V and 5 from J, leaving 16 bases between them. Germline V gene lookup returns CDR1 MDHEN and CDR2 SYDVKM. CDR3 residues: CASSTPGALYGYTF. The CDR3 nucleotides read TGTGCCAGCAGCACACCGGGAGCTCTTTATGGCTACACCTTC.

The chain employs TRBV28 and TRBJ2-4, with 12 nucleotides matching TRBD2. Germline values: CDR1 MDHEN, CDR2 SYDVKM. This CDR3 contains 20 residues. V lost 1 base, J lost 6 bases, and 16 bases stayed unmatched. This CDR3 is CASSLFEGRASGRAPNIQYF. The CDR3, as DNA: TGTGCCAGCAGTTTATTTGAGGGTCGGGCTAGCGGGAGGGCCCCAAACATTCAGTACTTC.

The CDR3 DNA sequence: TGTGCCAGCAGCTCTACACAGGGTAGGGACACTGAAGCTTTCTTT. This codes for CASSSTQGRDTEAFF. The J gene is TRBJ1-1, the V gene TRBV5-5; weak D call: TRBD1 (6 bases). This CDR3 is built from 15 residues. Looked up from germline, CDR1 is SGHKS and CDR2 is YYEKEE (reference sequence). V was pared by 3 bases and J by 3 bases, with 15 bases between.